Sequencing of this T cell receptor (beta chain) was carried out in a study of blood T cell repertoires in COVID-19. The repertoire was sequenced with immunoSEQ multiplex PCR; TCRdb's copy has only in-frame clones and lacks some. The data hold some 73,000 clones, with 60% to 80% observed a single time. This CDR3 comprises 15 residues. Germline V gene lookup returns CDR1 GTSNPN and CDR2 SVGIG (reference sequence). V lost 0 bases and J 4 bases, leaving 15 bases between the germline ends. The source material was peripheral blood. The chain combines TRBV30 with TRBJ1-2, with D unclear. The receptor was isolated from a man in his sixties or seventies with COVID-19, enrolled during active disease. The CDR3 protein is CAWSVARLFLYGYTF. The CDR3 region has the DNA TGTGCCTGGAGTGTAGCCAGACTATTCCTCTATGGCTACACCTTC.